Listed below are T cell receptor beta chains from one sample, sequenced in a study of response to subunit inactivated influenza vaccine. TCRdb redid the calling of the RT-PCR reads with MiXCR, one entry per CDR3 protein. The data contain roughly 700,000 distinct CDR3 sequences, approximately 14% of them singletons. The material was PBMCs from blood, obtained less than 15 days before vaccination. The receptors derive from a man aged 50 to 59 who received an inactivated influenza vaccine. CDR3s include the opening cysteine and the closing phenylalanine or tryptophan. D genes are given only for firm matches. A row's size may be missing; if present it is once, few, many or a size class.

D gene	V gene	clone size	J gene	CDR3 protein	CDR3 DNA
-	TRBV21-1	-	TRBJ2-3	CASSCGPGQGIPDTQYF	TGTGCCAGCAGCTGCGGGCCGGGACAGGGGATCCCAGATACGCAGTATTTT
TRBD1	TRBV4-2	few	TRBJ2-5	CASSARQGWGETQYF	TGTGCCAGCAGCGCCCGACAGGGTTGGGGAGAGACCCAGTACTTC
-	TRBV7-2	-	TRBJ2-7	CASSSFGYPSYEQYF	TGTGCCAGCAGCTCGTTCGGCTATCCCTCGTACGAGCAGTACTTC
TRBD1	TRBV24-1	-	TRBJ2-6	CATSERQGAGANVLTF	TGTGCCACCAGTGAACGACAGGGCGCTGGGGCCAACGTCCTGACTTTC
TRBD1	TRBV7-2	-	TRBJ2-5	CASSLGGQRLETQYF	TGTGCCAGCAGCTTAGGGGGACAGAGGTTGGAGACCCAGTACTTC
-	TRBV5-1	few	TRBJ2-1	CASSPGAISDEQFF	TGCGCCAGCAGCCCCGGGGCAATTAGCGATGAGCAGTTCTTC
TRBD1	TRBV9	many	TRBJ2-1	CASSVGQGPYNEQFF	TGTGCCAGCAGCGTTGGACAGGGCCCCTACAATGAGCAGTTCTTC
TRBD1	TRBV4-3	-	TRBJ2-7	CASSQEPDRDYEQYF	TGCGCCAGCAGCCAAGAACCGGACAGGGATTACGAGCAGTACTTC
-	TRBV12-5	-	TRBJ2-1	CASGSNLNEQFF	TGTGCTAGTGGTTCCAACCTAAATGAGCAGTTCTTC
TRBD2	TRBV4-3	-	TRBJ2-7	CASSQDDGGSYEQYF	TGCGCCAGCAGCCAAGATGACGGGGGGTCCTACGAGCAGTACTTC
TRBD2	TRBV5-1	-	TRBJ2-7	CASSWTWTSGVYEQYF	TGCGCCAGCAGCTGGACTTGGACTAGCGGGGTCTACGAGCAGTACTTC
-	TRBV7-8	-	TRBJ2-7	CASSPQASSYEQYF	TGTGCCAGCAGCCCGCAGGCGAGCTCCTACGAGCAGTACTTC
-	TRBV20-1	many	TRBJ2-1	CSARGPRGDGQFF	TGCAGTGCTAGAGGGCCACGCGGGGACGGGCAGTTCTTC
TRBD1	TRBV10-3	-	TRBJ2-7	CAIGQGSSYEQYF	TGTGCCATCGGACAGGGTTCCTCCTACGAGCAGTACTTC
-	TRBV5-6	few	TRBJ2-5	CASSLGGLYQETQYF	TGTGCCAGCAGCTTGGGAGGACTCTACCAAGAGACCCAGTACTTC
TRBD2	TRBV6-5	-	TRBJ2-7	CASSYLAGKAYEQYF	TGTGCCAGCAGTTACCTAGCGGGAAAGGCCTACGAGCAGTACTTC
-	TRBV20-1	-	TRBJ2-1	CSYIHGVGSEDEQFF	TGCAGTTACATCCATGGGGTCGGGAGCGAGGATGAGCAGTTCTTC
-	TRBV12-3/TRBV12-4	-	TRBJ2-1	CASSLKGVHEQFF	TGTGCCAGCAGTTTAAAGGGGGTCCATGAGCAGTTCTTC
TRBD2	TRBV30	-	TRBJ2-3	CAWSVGSGGRTDTQYF	TGTGCCTGGAGTGTTGGTAGCGGGGGCCGCACAGATACGCAGTATTTT
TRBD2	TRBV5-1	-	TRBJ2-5	CASSWRGLRYQETQYF	TGCGCCAGCAGCTGGCGGGGACTACGATATCAAGAGACCCAGTACTTC
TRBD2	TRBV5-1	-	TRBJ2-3	CASNEGLAGLTDTQYF	TGCGCCAGCAACGAGGGGTTAGCGGGACTCACAGATACGCAGTATTTT
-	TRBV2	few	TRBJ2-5	CASSEIAKETQYF	TGTGCCAGCAGTGAAATCGCGAAGGAGACCCAGTACTTC
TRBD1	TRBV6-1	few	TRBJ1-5	CASTPPGQGSQPQHF	TGTGCCAGCACCCCCCCCGGACAGGGAAGTCAGCCCCAGCATTTT
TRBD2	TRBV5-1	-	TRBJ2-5	CASSMGLAGFQETQYF	TGCGCCAGCAGCATGGGACTAGCGGGATTCCAAGAGACCCAGTACTTC
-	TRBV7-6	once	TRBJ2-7	CASSLFTGHTGEQYF	TGTGCCAGCAGCTTATTCACGGGACATACCGGCGAGCAGTACTTC
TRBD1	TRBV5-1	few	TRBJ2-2	CASSWSGQGAGELFF	TGCGCCAGCAGCTGGAGCGGACAGGGCGCCGGGGAGCTGTTTTTT
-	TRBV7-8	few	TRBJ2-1	CASSFQDTIYNEQFF	TGTGCCAGCAGCTTCCAGGACACCATTTACAATGAGCAGTTCTTC
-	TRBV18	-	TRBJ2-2	CASRERVVAGELFF	TGTGCCAGCCGTGAACGGGTCGTCGCCGGGGAGCTGTTTTTT
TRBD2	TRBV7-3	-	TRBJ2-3	CASRTIAGAVTDTQYF	TGTGCCAGCAGAACCATAGCGGGAGCGGTGACAGATACGCAGTATTTT
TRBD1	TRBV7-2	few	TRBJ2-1	CASSLGQGAFSKRFF	TGTGCCAGCAGCTTAGGACAGGGGGCGTTCTCTAAGCGGTTCTTC
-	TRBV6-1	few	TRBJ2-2	CASSRSLANTGELFF	TGTGCCAGCAGTCGTTCCTTAGCGAACACCGGGGAGCTGTTTTTT
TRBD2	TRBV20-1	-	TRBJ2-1	CSVRPGLAGYDEQFF	TGCAGTGTCCGACCCGGTCTAGCGGGTTATGATGAGCAGTTCTTC
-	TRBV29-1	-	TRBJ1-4	CSVAKWSTDEKLFF	TGCAGCGTTGCGAAATGGTCTACAGATGAAAAACTGTTTTTT
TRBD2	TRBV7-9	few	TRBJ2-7	CASSLVPSGTYEQYF	TGTGCCAGCAGCTTGGTGCCTAGCGGGACCTACGAGCAGTACTTC
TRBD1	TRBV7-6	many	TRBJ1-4	CASSSGQASNEKLFF	TGTGCCAGCAGCTCCGGACAGGCCTCTAATGAAAAACTGTTTTTT
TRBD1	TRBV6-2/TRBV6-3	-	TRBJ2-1	CASSYSQGVSYNEQFF	TGTGCCAGCAGTTACTCACAGGGGGTATCCTACAATGAGCAGTTCTTC
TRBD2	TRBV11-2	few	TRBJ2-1	CASSLGLARSQLYNEQFF	TGTGCCAGCAGCCTCGGACTAGCGCGATCCCAACTGTACAATGAGCAGTTCTTC
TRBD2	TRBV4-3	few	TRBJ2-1	CASSRELAGAVSYNEQFF	TGCGCCAGCAGCCGGGAACTAGCGGGAGCCGTCTCCTACAATGAGCAGTTCTTC
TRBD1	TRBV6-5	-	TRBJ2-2	CASSYIPGQPNTGELFF	TGTGCCAGCAGTTACATTCCGGGACAGCCTAACACCGGGGAGCTGTTTTTT
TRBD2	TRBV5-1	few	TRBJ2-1	CASQREATNNEQFF	TGCGCCAGCCAGCGGGAGGCCACAAACAATGAGCAGTTCTTC
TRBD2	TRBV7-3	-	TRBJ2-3	CASSLRGRIADTQYF	TGTGCCAGCAGCTTACGCGGGAGGATCGCAGATACGCAGTATTTT
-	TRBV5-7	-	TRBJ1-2	CASSPGGAWYGYTF	TGTGCCAGCAGCCCCGGGGGGGCCTGGTATGGCTACACCTTC
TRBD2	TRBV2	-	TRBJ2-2	CTSCARGGSGANTGELFF	TGTACCAGCTGTGCCCGCGGCGGTAGCGGGGCTAACACCGGGGAGCTGTTTTTT
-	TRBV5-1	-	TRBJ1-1	CASIQDTLNTEAFF	TGCGCCAGCATACAGGACACCCTGAACACTGAAGCTTTCTTT
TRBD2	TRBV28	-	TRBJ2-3	CASSFIRLAGTDTQYF	TGTGCCAGCAGTTTCATAAGACTAGCAGGCACAGATACGCAGTATTTT
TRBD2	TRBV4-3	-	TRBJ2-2	CASSGLAGGRTGELFF	TGCGCCAGCAGCGGACTAGCGGGAGGGCGGACCGGGGAGCTGTTTTTT
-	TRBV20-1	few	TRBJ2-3	CSARDLAGSTDTQYF	TGCAGTGCTAGAGATCTGGCGGGATCGACAGATACGCAGTATTTT
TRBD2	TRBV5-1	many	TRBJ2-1	CASSEGTTSGRLNEQFF	TGCGCCAGCAGCGAAGGGACGACTAGCGGGAGACTCAATGAGCAGTTCTTC
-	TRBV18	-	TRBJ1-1	CASSPNTGELEAFF	TGTGCCAGCTCGCCAAATACAGGAGAACTTGAAGCTTTCTTT
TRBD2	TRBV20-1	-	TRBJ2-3	CSATSGTSGADTQYF	TGCAGTGCGACTTCCGGGACTAGCGGGGCAGATACGCAGTATTTT
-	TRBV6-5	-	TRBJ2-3	CASSYSGGDTQYF	TGTGCCAGCAGTTACTCAGGGGGAGATACGCAGTATTTT
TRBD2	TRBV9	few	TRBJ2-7	CASSPGQGKTSGRVGEQYF	TGTGCCAGCAGCCCTGGACAGGGGAAGACTAGCGGGAGGGTAGGCGAGCAGTACTTC
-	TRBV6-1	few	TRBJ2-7	CASSELAEQYF	TGTGCCAGCAGTGAGTTGGCTGAGCAGTACTTC
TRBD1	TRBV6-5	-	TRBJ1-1	CASSYSGQVLSNTEAFF	TGTGCCAGCAGTTACTCCGGACAGGTACTCTCAAACACTGAAGCTTTCTTT
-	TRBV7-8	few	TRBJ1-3	CASSFRSSSGNTIYF	TGTGCCAGCAGCTTTCGTTCCTCCTCTGGAAACACCATATATTTT